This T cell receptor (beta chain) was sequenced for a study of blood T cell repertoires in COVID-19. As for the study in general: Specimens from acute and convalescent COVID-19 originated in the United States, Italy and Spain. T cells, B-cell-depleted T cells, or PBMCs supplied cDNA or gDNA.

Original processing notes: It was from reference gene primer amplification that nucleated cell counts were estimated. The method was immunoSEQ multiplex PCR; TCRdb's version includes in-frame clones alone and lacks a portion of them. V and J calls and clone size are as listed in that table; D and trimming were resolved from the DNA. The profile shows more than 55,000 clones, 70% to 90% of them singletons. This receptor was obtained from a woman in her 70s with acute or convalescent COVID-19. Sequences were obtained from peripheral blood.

This CDR3 reads CAWRPMTGGANYGYTF. The CDR3 DNA reads TGTGCCTGGAGGCCGATGACGGGGGGGGCTAACTATGGCTACACCTTC. The chain employs TRBV30 and TRBJ1-2; a weak D match, TRBD1 (5 bases). The germline V gene encodes CDR1 GTSNPN and CDR2 SVGIG (reference sequence). V was cut by 3 bases and J by 0 bases, with 17 bases left in between. The CDR3 contains 16 residues.